This T cell receptor (beta chain) was sequenced during a study of cytomegalovirus exposure and HLA in healthy donors. Overall study findings and caveats: In an earlier analysis, productive rearrangement rates for most beta V segments clustered near 87% or 30%.

The primer mix had 60 Vbeta and 13 Jbeta primers. Authors' methods: A later analysis tallied some 84 million unique TCR beta chains, roughly 11 million of them shared. Sequencing was performed with immunoSEQ multiplex PCR; in TCRdb, only in-frame clones are kept and a portion is missing. The DNA was the basis for D and trimming; V, J and clone size are from that table. The specimen's table records approximately 140,000 clones. Worth noting for this clone: Its antigen is undetermined.

This CDR3 is 13 amino acids long. The ends were cut back, 11 bases at V and 3 bases at J, with 13 bases in the middle. The germline CDR1 and CDR2 sequences are MNHNS and SASEGT. The sequence came from a woman under 30 in good health and CMV-seronegative. The V gene is TRBV6-1, the J gene TRBJ2-2, with D tentatively TRBD2 (5 bases). Specimen: PBMCs. CDR3 sequence: CAHRDGDTGELFF. The CDR3 DNA is TGTGCCCACCGTGACGGGGACACCGGGGAGCTGTTTTTT.